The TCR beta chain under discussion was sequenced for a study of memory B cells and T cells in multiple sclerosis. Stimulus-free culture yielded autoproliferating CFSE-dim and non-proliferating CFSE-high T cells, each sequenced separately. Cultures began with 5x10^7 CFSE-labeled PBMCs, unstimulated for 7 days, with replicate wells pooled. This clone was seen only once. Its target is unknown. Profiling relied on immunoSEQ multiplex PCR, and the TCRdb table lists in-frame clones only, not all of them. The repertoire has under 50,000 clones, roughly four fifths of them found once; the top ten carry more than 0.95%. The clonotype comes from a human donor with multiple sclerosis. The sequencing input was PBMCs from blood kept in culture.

This CDR3 reads CASSLVGATGELFF. CDR3 DNA sequence: TGTGCCAGCAGCTTAGTCGGGGCCACCGGGGAGCTGTTTTTT. This chain connects TRBV7-2 to TRBJ2-2; either TRBD1 or TRBD2 may supply D (5 bases each). Trimming cost V 1 base and J 4 bases, with 7 bases left between them. This CDR3 region has 14 residues. Germline V gives CDR1 SGHTA, CDR2 FQGNSA.